This T cell receptor (beta chain) appears in the sequencing data of a study (dated by TCRdb to 2015 to 2017). Background on the whole study: The study tested whether tumor-infiltrating Tregs in breast cancer are recruited from blood Tregs or converted in situ from other CD4+ T cell subsets.

A remark on this clonotype: There is no known antigen for this receptor. At one end the junction does not follow the germline gene, possibly because of a read error.

The CDR3 numbers 15 residues from cysteine through phenylalanine. Of all the DNA, just the CDR3 is kept, 45 bases in frame from base 1. CDR1 SGHRS and CDR2 YFSETQ were looked up in the germline V gene. Full-length TCR variable regions were amplified by 5' RACE PCR using constant-region reverse primers, and then by semi-nested PCR using Nested Universal Primer A. Using the ReliaPrep RNA Cell Miniprep System, total RNA was extracted, and the SMARTer RACE 5'/3' Kit was then used to reverse transcribe the RNA into 5'RACE-ready cDNA. Full-length TCR alpha and beta libraries were barcoded with multiplex adaptors and sequenced on an Illumina MiSeq. The study's own analysis went as follows. For each of nine subset-tissue groups, sequencing data from the five patients were combined, and the groups were compared by unsupervised clustering of TCR gene usage. The Morisita-Horn index was used to calculate repertoire similarity, with shared sequences weighted according to their contribution to each repertoire. The public reads were reprocessed in TCRdb via fastp at Q25 and MiXCR, keeping in-frame beta chains. Identical CDR3 proteins give one entry, which carries the most common genes and DNA. The V and J calls follow TCRdb's processing rather than the paper's. Present in this sample are some 7,000 distinct CDR3 sequences, about 73% of which were seen just once. 4.5% of the sample rests with the top ten.

Cells that were CD4+CD25+CD127-/low were the ones isolated as Tregs. Tregs, naive and memory CD4+ T cells from tumor, blood and ipsilateral draining lymph nodes of a handful of breast cancer patients underwent full-length TCR alpha and beta sequencing. Tumor tissue and lymph nodes from ipsilateral axillary dissection were perfused with PBS, minced and digested with collagenase I and hyaluronidase. Sorted cell populations were confirmed by FACS to exceed 90% purity. Study-wide conclusions, independent of this receptor: Tumor-infiltrating Treg TCR alpha and beta sequences overlapped most with tumor naive CD4+ T cells, then with blood naive CD4+ T cells. The TCR gene usage of tumor memory CD4+ T cells clustered together with blood and lymph node memory CD4+ cells and with lymph node naive CD4+ cells. Rather than covering whole repertoires, validation in the larger cohort was restricted to a single TCR beta V-J rearrangement.

The receptor chain draws on TRBV5-1 and TRBJ1-1; no D gene call is confident. The source material was tumor-infiltrating Tregs sorted from the breast tumor. The receptor comes from a female donor with breast cancer. The DNA is as follows: TGCGCCAGCAGCTTGGAATATGGAGGAGTGACTGAAGCCTTCTTT. Its amino acids are CASSLEYGGVTEAFF.